One T cell receptor beta chain is described in this entry. The data were taken from a study of cytomegalovirus exposure and HLA in healthy donors. Both 60 Vbeta primers and 13 Jbeta primers went into the PCR. Sequencing was performed with immunoSEQ multiplex PCR; in TCRdb, only in-frame clones are kept and a portion is missing. The sample has around 45,000 clones, more than 45% seen once. This CDR3 is built from 20 residues. Germline V lookup: CDR1 SNHLY, CDR2 FYNNEI. V was trimmed by 4 bases and J by 0 bases, leaving 25 bases between them. The sequence came from a man between 60 and 75 years old in good health and CMV-seronegative. The chain is built from TRBV2 and TRBJ2-4, with a possible D match to TRBD2 (7 bases). The sequenced material came from PBMCs. CDR3: CASSGGLLAEKIKAKNIQYF. The CDR3 nucleotides are TGTGCCAGCAGTGGGGGGCTCCTAGCGGAGAAGATTAAAGCCAAAAACATTCAGTACTTC. Complete variable domain (other parts from reference TRBV2 and TRBJ2-4): EPEVTQTPSHQVTQMGQEVILRCVPISNHLYFYWYRQILGQKVEFLVSFYNNEISEKSEIFDDQFSVERPDGSNFTLKIRSTKLEDSAMYFCASSGGLLAEKIKAKNIQYFGAGTRLSVL.